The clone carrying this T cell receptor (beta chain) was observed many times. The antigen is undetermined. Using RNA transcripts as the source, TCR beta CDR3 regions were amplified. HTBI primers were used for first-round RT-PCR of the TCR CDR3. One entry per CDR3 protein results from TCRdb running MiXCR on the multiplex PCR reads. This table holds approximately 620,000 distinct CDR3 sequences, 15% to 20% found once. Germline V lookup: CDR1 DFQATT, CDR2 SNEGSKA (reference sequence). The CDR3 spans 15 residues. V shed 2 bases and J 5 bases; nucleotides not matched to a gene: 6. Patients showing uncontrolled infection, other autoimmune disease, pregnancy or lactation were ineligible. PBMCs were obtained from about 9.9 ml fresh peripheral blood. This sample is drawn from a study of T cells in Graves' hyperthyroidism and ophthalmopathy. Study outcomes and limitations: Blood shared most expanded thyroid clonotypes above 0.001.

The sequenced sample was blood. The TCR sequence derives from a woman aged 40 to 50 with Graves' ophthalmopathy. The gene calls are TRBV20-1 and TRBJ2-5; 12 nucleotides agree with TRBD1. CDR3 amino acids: CSARQRDRGLETQYF. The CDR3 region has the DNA TGCAGTGCTAGACAAAGGGACAGGGGGCTGGAGACCCAGTACTTC.